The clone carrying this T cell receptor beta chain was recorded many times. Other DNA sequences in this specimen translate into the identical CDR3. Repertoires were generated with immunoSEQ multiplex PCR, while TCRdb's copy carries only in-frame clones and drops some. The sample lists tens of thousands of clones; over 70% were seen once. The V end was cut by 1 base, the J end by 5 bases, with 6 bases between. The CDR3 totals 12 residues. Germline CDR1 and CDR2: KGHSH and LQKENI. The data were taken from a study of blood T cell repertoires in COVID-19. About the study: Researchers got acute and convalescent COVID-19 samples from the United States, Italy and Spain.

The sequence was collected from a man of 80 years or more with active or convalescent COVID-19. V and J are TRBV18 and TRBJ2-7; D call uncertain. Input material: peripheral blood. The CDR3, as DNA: TGTGCCAGCTCACCACGAGGAGACGAGCAGTACTTC. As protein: CASSPRGDEQYF.